Listed below are T cell receptor beta chains from one sample, sequenced in a study of low-dose radiotherapy and immunotherapy resistance in tumors. MiXCR, run by TCRdb on the reads, gives a single entry per CDR3 protein. The sample includes tens of thousands of distinct CDR3 sequences, roughly a sixth of them seen just once. Sequenced here: PBMCs, sampled before treatment. These receptors all come from a male donor with prostate cancer. Each CDR3 is given with its conserved first and last residue. The order of the fields is clone size, J gene, D gene, V gene, CDR3 protein, CDR3 DNA. The D gene is left open where the match is weak. Clone size, where shown, is once, few, many, or a class for clones that have expanded.

many,TRBJ1-6,TRBD1,TRBV13,CASSLDRGDSPLHF,TGTGCCAGCAGCTTAGACAGGGGTGATTCACCCCTCCACTTT
many,TRBJ1-1,.,TRBV3-1,CASSQAWNTEAFF,TGTGCCAGCAGCCAAGCCTGGAACACTGAAGCTTTCTTT
many,TRBJ2-5,.,TRBV7-9,CASSFYQGLETQYF,TGTGCCAGCAGCTTTTACCAGGGGCTGGAGACCCAGTACTTC
few,TRBJ2-1,.,TRBV19,CASSWTNEQFF,TGTGCCAGTAGCTGGACCAATGAGCAGTTCTTC
many,TRBJ2-3,.,TRBV6-2/TRBV6-3,CALQASLADTQYF,TGTGCCCTCCAAGCAAGCCTAGCCGATACGCAGTATTTT
.,TRBJ1-6,.,TRBV20-1,CSARAGVGGLSSYNSPLHF,TGCAGTGCCCGGGCTGGGGTGGGAGGGCTCAGCTCCTATAATTCACCCCTCCACTTT
few,TRBJ1-3,.,TRBV5-6,CASSLLGETGNTIYF,TGTGCCAGCAGCTTGCTGGGGGAAACTGGAAACACCATATATTTT
many,TRBJ2-3,.,TRBV3-1,CASSGGGLTQYF,TGTGCCAGCAGCGGCGGGGGCTTGACGCAGTATTTT
many,TRBJ2-7,TRBD1,TRBV29-1,CSATGFPYEQYF,TGCAGCGCGACAGGGTTCCCCTACGAGCAGTACTTC
many,TRBJ2-1,TRBD1,TRBV5-1,CASSLGTGGITYNEQFF,TGCGCCAGCAGCTTGGGTACAGGGGGGATAACCTACAATGAGCAGTTCTTC
many,TRBJ2-1,TRBD1,TRBV20-1,CSAPQGVYGPYNEQFF,TGCAGTGCTCCCCAGGGGGTTTACGGGCCCTACAATGAGCAGTTCTTC
.,TRBJ2-1,.,TRBV7-9,CASSFYICSARVAPLNNEQFF,.
many,TRBJ2-5,.,TRBV7-8,CASSPGWGGTQETQYF,TGTGCCAGCAGCCCAGGGTGGGGAGGAACTCAAGAGACCCAGTACTTC
many,TRBJ2-1,TRBD2,TRBV2,CASSAEAGGMNEQFF,TGTGCCAGCAGTGCTGAGGCGGGGGGGATGAATGAGCAGTTCTTC
many,TRBJ2-3,TRBD2,TRBV4-2,CASSQEGTSGTDTQYF,TGTGCCAGCAGCCAAGAGGGGACTAGCGGTACAGATACGCAGTATTTT
many,TRBJ1-6,.,TRBV6-6,CASSYGTVRNSPLHF,TGTGCCAGCAGTTACGGTACTGTAAGAAATTCACCCCTCCACTTT
many,TRBJ1-2,TRBD1,TRBV29-1,CSVEGGTGRVGYTF,TGCAGCGTTGAAGGAGGGACAGGTCGGGTTGGCTACACCTTC
many,TRBJ1-5,.,TRBV19,CASSGKGQAGNQPQHF,TGTGCCAGTAGTGGGAAGGGTCAGGCGGGCAATCAGCCCCAGCATTTT
many,TRBJ1-5,TRBD1,TRBV5-4,CASSRTGDNQPQHF,TGCGCCAGCAGCCGGACAGGGGACAATCAGCCCCAGCATTTT
many,TRBJ2-5,TRBD2,TRBV11-2,CASSLMGLKKETQYF,TGTGCCAGCAGCTTAATGGGACTAAAGAAAGAGACCCAGTACTTC
many,TRBJ2-2,.,TRBV7-2,CASSLWDGELFF,TGTGCCAGCAGCCTTTGGGATGGGGAGCTGTTTTTT
.,TRBJ1-1,TRBD1,TRBV12-3/TRBV12-4,CASSPVTGDTEAFF,TGTGCCAGCAGTCCTGTCACAGGGGACACTGAAGCTTTCTTT
many,TRBJ2-1,.,TRBV7-8,CASSLEGVYEQFF,TGTGCCAGCAGCTTAGAAGGGGTCTATGAGCAGTTCTTC
few,TRBJ2-1,.,TRBV5-6,CASRLTGSHEQFF,TGTGCCAGCAGGCTTACAGGGTCCCATGAGCAGTTCTTC
many,TRBJ2-2,TRBD1,TRBV19,CASRKQGADTGELFF,TGTGCCAGTAGGAAACAGGGGGCGGACACCGGGGAGCTGTTTTTT